The sequence of this T cell receptor (beta chain) was determined in a study of shared clonotypes between healthy human individuals. Findings of the study overall: What limited the represented genetic and exposure-history diversity was the small number of donors. It was anticipated that sequencing depth would influence how many clonotypes donors shared.

Donors included only healthy HIV-negative adults lacking recent acute infections or vaccinations. As for this clone: The target antigen is unknown.

Germline CDR1 reads LNHDA; CDR2 reads SQIVND (reference sequence). This CDR3 is 16 amino acids long. V was trimmed by 6 bases and J by 3 bases, leaving 20 bases between them. Each sorted subset replicate got 200 ng genomic DNA, around 29,000 genomes. Profiled with immunoSEQ multiplex PCR; TCRdb holds only in-frame clones, not every one. The repertoire holds more than 2,000,000 clones, with 80% to 95% as singletons. The sequencing sample was made of naive CD4+ T cells from PBMCs. Specified subset: CD45RA+ positively selected. The receptor's source is a man between 18 and 35 years old in good health. Some clones in this sample may be carry-over from other donors' samples. V is TRBV19 and J is TRBJ1-1, with D perhaps TRBD1 (6 bases). The CDR3, as DNA: TGTGCCAGTAGGGTTCCGGAGGGGGGTATCGACACTGAAGCTTTCTTT. It translates to CASRVPEGGIDTEAFF.